Given below is one TCR beta chain in context. What this receptor recognizes is not known. No much larger clonotype is one base removed from it; base qualities were not supplied. Libraries came from the immunoSEQ multiplex PCR assay. A mixture of 60 forward primers for TCR Vbeta segments and 13 reverse primers for TCR Jbeta segments was used in the multiplex PCR. A multiplex PCR assay on genomic DNA amplified the CDR3 region of rearranged TCR beta genes. Amplified TCR beta libraries were sequenced as 87-base-pair reads on the Illumina HiSeq System. The authors' analysis ran thus. In a later analysis, roughly 80 million unique TCR beta chains were counted across the roughly 610 repertoires, and roughly 10 million of these chains were shared by at least two donors. To remove PCR and sequencing errors, raw reads were error-corrected and collapsed into unique sequences using a nearest-neighbor algorithm that merged closely related sequences. Alignment of CDR3 sequences to IMGT reference sequences was used to assign V, D and J gene segments. Each retained sequence needed at least a six-nucleotide match to both a V gene segment and a J gene segment. Rearrangements were classified as productive when the CDR3 lacked stop codons and remained in frame with V and J, and all other rearrangements were classified as non-productive. Following IMGT convention, CDR3 was defined as the stretch from the second conserved V-encoded cysteine up to the conserved J-encoded phenylalanine. Sequences without an unambiguous match to a single V gene segment were excluded from the earlier analysis of about 640 of the donors. An earlier analysis of over 450 of the donors classified V segments as functional when productive rearrangements were above 56.7% and as segregating when the standard deviation between donors was above 5%. A statistical classification framework was built for diagnosing cytomegalovirus status from the catalog of TCR beta chain sequences. A later analysis assigned V and J genes by comparing TCR nucleotide sequences with IMGT/GENE-DB human TR gene sequences. Using the TCRdist pipeline, a later analysis assigned CDR3 sequences along with most-parsimonious VDJ recombination scenarios. A later analysis defined each TCR beta chain by its CDR3 amino acid sequence plus V-gene family, and excluded reads lacking a unique V-gene family. As a way to deal with suspected cross-contamination and a sequencing artifact, a later analysis dropped over 550 nucleotide sequences that were highly shared and had low generation probability. A later analysis calculated a clonal expansion index for each public chain from normalized within-repertoire ranks of inferred template counts. In a later analysis, generation probabilities were computed using a VDJ recombination model fitted to out-of-frame rearrangements, and the results were checked against IGoR. In a later analysis, hypergeometric tests were used to score TCR-TCR, TCR-HLA and TCR-CMV co-occurrence, with a repertoire-size bias correction applied to TCR pairs. To estimate false discovery rates, a later analysis permuted the HLA or CMV assignments 20 times. In a later analysis, co-occurring TCRs were grouped using DBSCAN, and TCRdist sequence similarity was added for clustering within HLA-allele-positive subsets. For co-occurrence clustering, repertoires with fewer than 30,000 or more than 120,000 public chains were excluded, along with about five repertoires with anomalous nucleotide sharing. Imported from immuneACCESS, the table was reduced by TCRdb to in-frame sequences with V and J called. These copies leave out some clones; in studies compared against another copy, an unresolved V gene accounts for under half, and the cause of the remainder is not known. V and J calls and clone size follow that table, whereas D and trimming were derived from the DNA. For this sample the table gives about 160,000 clones, of which approximately 77% were detected only once. 2% to 2.5% of the sample lies in the top ten.

The data belong to a study of cytomegalovirus exposure and HLA in healthy donors (dated by TCRdb to between 2016 and 2019). Regarding the complete study: According to an earlier analysis of a few hundred of the donors, some 170 million T cells yielded 100 million or so unique TCR beta sequences and less than 300 Gb of sequence data. The aim of the study was to test whether cataloging public T cell receptors could identify signatures of past pathogen exposure. To predict cytomegalovirus infection status, the study brought together high-throughput TCR immunosequencing, statistical association of individual TCRs with disease status, and machine learning. Around 320 gigabases of sequencing data and approximately 85 million unique TCR sequences were included in an early release covering 500 to 750 HLA-typed donors. A handful of DR-DQ haplotypes were handled as single units for association and clustering because linkage in the cohort was strong. Among roughly 400 genotyped donors of the cohort, an average of about 220,000 unique TCR beta nucleotide sequences was sequenced per donor, of which about 18% were non-productive. The number of donors typed differed by locus, with roughly 629-640 for A, B, C, DRB1 and DQB1, around 520 for DQA1, 600 to 610 for DPA1, and around 450 for DPB1. Both class I and class II loci were covered by HLA typing, at four-digit resolution. Rather than using new phenotypic data, the later analysis identified candidate immune exposures from TCR beta sequences and from how often those sequences occurred across donors. Of the approximately 400 genotyped donors, around 81% fell in the genetic ancestry cluster associated with self-reported Caucasian donors. A separate validation cohort of roughly 130 different subjects was used in addition to the approximately 700-subject first cohort. Genome-wide SNP genotypes for about 65% of the roughly 700 donors were used in a later genetic analysis, which treated that subset as a discovery cohort. All discovery cohort repertoires had been generated on a single sequencing platform. In a later analysis, previously published TCR beta repertoires from several hundred donors were re-analyzed and high-resolution HLA genotyping was added so that TCR occurrence patterns could be studied. Donor age, sex, ethnicity and CMV serostatus were collected together with the repertoire data. In an earlier analysis of 550 to 700 of the donors, high-throughput TCR beta sequencing was used to judge whether each TCR beta V gene segment behaved as functional or pseudogenic. The T cell repertoires of 666 subjects were profiled by immunosequencing and related to cytomegalovirus serostatus.

What the authors observed across the whole study: An earlier analysis of approximately 570 of the donors showed that most TCR beta V segments appeared in productive rearrangements either about 87% or about 30% of the time, which broadly matched IMGT annotations. A later analysis found that HLA-associated TCR beta chains were more clonally expanded and had lower generation probabilities than equally common non-associated chains. In a later analysis, several top co-occurrence clusters were reported to appear linked to parvovirus B19, influenza, CMV and Epstein-Barr virus. In a later analysis, the rate of TCR association differed among HLA loci, with DRB1 alleles having the most associated TCRs and HLA-C alleles having the fewest. In a later analysis, 15,000 to 20,000 TCR beta sequences were associated with specific HLA alleles at a false discovery rate of 0.05. A total of 150 to 200 TCR beta chains were listed by the study as associated with cytomegalovirus. The presence/absence analyses assumed that sequencing depth was roughly uniform across donors, and that assumption may not be true. An association between a missense DCLRE1C variant and V-gene and J-gene trimming of TCR beta chains was found in a later genetic analysis and replicated in an independent cohort. In this cohort, only TCR beta chains were sequenced, and detectable features were limited by the absence of alpha or paired-chain data. Across donors, most TCR sequences were observed very rarely, whereas some public TCRs were present in many individuals. Because some donors lacked HLA typing at each locus, the association tests relied only on the typed subset. Strong co-occurrence of HLA alleles, especially DR and DQ, made assigning TCR associations to individual alleles difficult. A later analysis found that most CMV-associated TCR beta chains appeared HLA-restricted, with HLA associations seemingly driven largely by CMV exposure. The only immune exposure information available for the cohort was CMV serostatus. The authors suggested that the approach could potentially be extended to other disease states and immunological phenotypes. A few of the identified cytomegalovirus-associated TCR beta chains were confirmed in vitro to be specific for cytomegalovirus antigens. The earlier analysis of nearly 600 of the donors excluded about 16 rarely observed V segments, including chromosome 9 orphons, because counts were too low. A cluster of highly shared sequence variants was judged likely to be a technical artifact of the sequencing pipeline. A further reported finding was that TCR beta sequences accurately predicted the HLA-A and HLA-B alleles for most subjects in the first cohort. According to a later genetic analysis, donors in an Asian-associated ancestry cluster had fewer N-insertions in productive TCRs than the approximately 630-donor mean. Linkage disequilibrium might explain the correlated functional status among segregating V segments, but an unknown experimental factor could not be ruled out. Cytomegalovirus status was reported to be diagnosed by the classifier with high specificity and sensitivity in both the original and validation cohorts.

In total, more than 500 healthy bone marrow donors made up the cohort. All cohort members were sampled while nominally healthy, although unrecorded immune exposures were likely present. The donor was CMV seropositive and belonged to the group of about 290 seropositive cohort members. Each donor provided a peripheral blood sample, and peripheral blood mononuclear cells were used for TCR beta sequencing. Genomic DNA was extracted from the blood cell samples with the Qiagen DNeasy Blood Extraction Kit. The clonotype originates from a man aged 45-65 years in good health and CMV-seropositive. Sequencing was performed on PBMCs.

The DNA is as follows: TGTGCCAGCAGCGTAGCTGTTTCGGGGATTGGGAACGAGCAGTACTTC. This yields the protein CASSVAVSGIGNEQYF. The chain is made from TRBV9 and TRBJ2-7, with TRBD2 tentatively as D gene (5 bases match). The trim is 0 bases for V and 5 bases for J, with a gap of 18 bases between the germline ends. The CDR3 goes from the cysteine to the phenylalanine over 16 residues. CDR3 DNA only is kept here, 48 bases in frame from base 1. CDR1 and CDR2 (SGDLS, YYNGEE) derive from the germline V gene.